Here is one T cell receptor beta chain with its context. This specimen comes from a study of blood T cell repertoires in COVID-19. Sequenced by immunoSEQ multiplex PCR; TCRdb stores in-frame clones only, minus some. The sample yields over 150,000 clones, 84% seen once. Germline lookup yields CDR1 SGHNT and CDR2 YYREEE (reference sequence). The CDR3 is made up of 15 amino acids. V was shortened by 4 bases and J by 0 bases, with 11 bases between the two germline ends. The sequencing sample was made of PBMCs or T cells enriched from blood (not recorded which). The gene calls are TRBV5-4 and TRBJ1-3; no clear D gene. This receptor was obtained from a woman between 25 and 40 years old who had recovered from COVID-19. The CDR3: CASSRGGSSGNTIYF. The CDR3 DNA is TGTGCCAGCAGCCGAGGAGGCAGCTCTGGAAACACCATATATTTT.